This TCR beta chain was documented in a study of T-cell reconstitution after alpha-beta-depleted transplantation in children. Overall study findings and caveats: By about two months after transplant, alpha-beta T cells reportedly arose from several hundred graft clones that had expanded. Fresh T-cell production supplied most of the T-cell counts and diversity seen one year after transplant. High day-60 TCRbeta diversity in some patients came from surviving recipient T cells and thymic progenitors.

Unique molecular identifiers were incorporated during preparation of the TCRbeta library. TCRdb re-called the PCR reads through MiXCR, storing one row per CDR3 protein. This table has around 600,000 distinct CDR3 sequences, 20% to 25% appearing once. The ends lost 7 bases at V and 8 bases at J; junction bases unmatched: 11. The CDR3 has 15 residues. Germline assignment: CDR1 LNHNV and CDR2 YYDKDF (reference sequence). This clonotype was counted many times. Its antigen is not known. This clonotype originated in a boy younger than two who had a stem cell transplant for acute myeloid leukemia, so the T cells may come from the graft donor. The J gene is TRBJ2-1, the V gene TRBV15, with 10 bases fitting TRBD2. The sample consisted of PBMCs, mostly from graft donor cells, taken 360 days after TCRalphabeta/CD19-depleted stem cell transplant. The CDR3 nucleotides read TGTGCCACCAAAAACGCCGGGACTAGCGTTGATGAGCAGTTCTTC. Its translation: CATKNAGTSVDEQFF.